The clone carrying this T cell receptor beta chain was seen just once. Per germline, CDR1 SNHLY and CDR2 FYNNEI. The V gene lost 8 bases and the J gene lost 0 bases, with 11 bases spanning the gap. The length of the CDR3 is 14 residues. The data originate from a study of blood T cell repertoires in COVID-19. Study in general: Sites in the United States, Italy and Spain provided acute and convalescent COVID-19 samples. From T cells, B-cell-depleted T cells, or PBMCs came the material, which was cDNA or gDNA.

Original analysis: Estimates of nucleated cell counts were drawn from the amplification of reference gene primers. This table comes from immunoSEQ multiplex PCR, and its TCRdb copy is limited to in-frame clones, with some not included. The V and J calls and clone size were taken over from that table, and D and trimming were inferred from the DNA. This sample has approximately 97,000 clones, with 80% to 90% found just once. Seattle's cohort entered during active infection and was followed longitudinally. Material: peripheral blood. The sequence derives from a man over 45 with COVID-19, enrolled during active disease. The chain couples TRBV2 to TRBJ1-3; weak D call: TRBD1 (6 bases). DNA for the CDR3: TGTGCCAGCCACAGGGACCTCTCTGGAAACACCATATATTTT. Amino acids: CASHRDLSGNTIYF.